A single sample is the source of the 2 T cell receptor beta chains below, sequenced in a study of cytotoxic CD8 clonotypes in ibrutinib-treated CLL. TCRdb's copy holds only in-frame clones and misses some; the assay was immunoSEQ multiplex PCR. The sample has about 22,000 clones, 55% to 85% seen once. The specimen was PBMCs, collected after 12 months of ibrutinib treatment. These receptor sequences come from a human donor with chronic lymphocytic leukemia.

This clone was found many times. The V gene is TRBV9, the J gene TRBJ2-2, with a tentative D call TRBD2 (5 bases). Per germline, CDR1 SGDLS and CDR2 YYNGEE. Trimming removed 5 bases at V and 4 bases at J, with 12 bases between. This CDR3 contains 14 residues. The CDR3: CASSDYASTGELFF. The CDR3 bases are TGTGCCAGCAGTGACTACGCAAGCACCGGGGAGCTGTTTTTT.

The chain uses TRBV28 and TRBJ1-3; D unresolved. From germline, CDR1 is MDHEN and CDR2 SYDVKM. The V end was cut by 2 bases, the J end by 8 bases, with 13 bases between. The CDR3 length is 14 residues. Here the CDR3 reads CASSLSLKADTIYF. CDR3 sequence (DNA): TGTGCCAGCAGTTTAAGTTTGAAGGCCGACACCATATATTTT.